This TCR beta chain was documented in a study of blood T cell repertoires in COVID-19. Germline CDR1 SGHNT, CDR2 YYREEE (reference sequence). Trimming took off 3 bases at V and 6 bases at J, with 11 bases between the two ends. This CDR3 is built from 13 residues. Sequenced by immunoSEQ multiplex PCR; TCRdb stores in-frame clones only, minus some. The table has tens of thousands of clones, 70% to 85% seen once. Sequencing input: peripheral blood. This chain uses TRBV5-4 with TRBJ2-3, with TRBD2 as a possible D gene (6 bases). This TCR came from a man in his sixties or seventies with acute or convalescent COVID-19. Here the CDR3 reads CASSSTSSDTQYF. The CDR3 DNA sequence: TGTGCCAGCAGCTCGACTAGTTCCGATACGCAGTATTTT.